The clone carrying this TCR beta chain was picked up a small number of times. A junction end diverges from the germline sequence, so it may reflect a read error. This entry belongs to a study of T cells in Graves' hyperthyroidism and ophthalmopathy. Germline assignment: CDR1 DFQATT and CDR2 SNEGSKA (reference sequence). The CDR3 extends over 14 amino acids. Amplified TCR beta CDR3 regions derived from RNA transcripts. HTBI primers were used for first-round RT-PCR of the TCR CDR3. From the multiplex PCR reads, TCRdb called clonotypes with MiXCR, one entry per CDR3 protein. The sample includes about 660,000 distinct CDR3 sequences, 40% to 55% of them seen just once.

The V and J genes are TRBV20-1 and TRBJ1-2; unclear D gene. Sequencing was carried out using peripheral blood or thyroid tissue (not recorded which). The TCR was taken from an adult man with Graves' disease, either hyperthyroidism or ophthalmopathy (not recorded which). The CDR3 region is CSPRTPIVNYGYTF. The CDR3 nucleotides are TGCAGTCCTAGGACCCCGATCGTTAACTATGGCTACACCTTC.